This T cell receptor (beta chain) derives from a study of CD4 T cells in relation to SARS-CoV-2 and coronaviruses. Background on the study: After roughly 9 days of antigen culture, PBMC TCR beta CDR3s were sequenced. The negative reference was HIV-1 Nef peptide pool or peptide-free culture.

TCRdb keeps only in-frame clones here, not all; method: immunoSEQ multiplex PCR. The sample carries about 22,000 clones, more than 65% recorded once. CD4+ T cells from unexposed donors were obtained before the COVID-19 pandemic (2011-2018). Isolation of CD4+ T cells took place after approximately eleven days in culture. As cell numbers allowed, unexposed-donor CD4+ T cells faced SARS-CoV-2 S/N and four cold-coronavirus spikes. Half the medium was replaced with IL-2 medium on days 3 and 7. With respect to this clone: Its antigen is as yet unknown.

CDR1 SGHKS and CDR2 YYEKEE come from the germline V gene (reference sequence). CDR3 length: 14 residues. Trimming took 3 bases from V and 9 from J, leaving 19 bases between them. The specimen was CD4+ T cells from PBMCs, cultured in vitro. This clonotype originated in a human donor in good health. The rearrangement links TRBV5-5 to TRBJ2-7, with D possibly being TRBD1 or TRBD2 (5 bases each). The CDR3 nucleotides read TGTGCCAGCAGCTGGGACCGGACCGGCCAAGGGCAGTACTTC. The encoded protein is CASSWDRTGQGQYF.